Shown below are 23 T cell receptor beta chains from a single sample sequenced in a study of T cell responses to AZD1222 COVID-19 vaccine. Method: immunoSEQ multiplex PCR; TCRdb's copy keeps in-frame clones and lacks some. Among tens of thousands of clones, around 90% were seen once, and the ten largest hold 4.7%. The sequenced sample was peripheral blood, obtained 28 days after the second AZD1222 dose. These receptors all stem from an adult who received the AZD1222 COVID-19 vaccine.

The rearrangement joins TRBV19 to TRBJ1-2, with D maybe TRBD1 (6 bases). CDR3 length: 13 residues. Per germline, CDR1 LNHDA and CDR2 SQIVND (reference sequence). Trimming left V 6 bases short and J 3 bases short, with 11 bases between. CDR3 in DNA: TGTGCCAGTAGCCAGGGGACGGACTATGGCTACACCTTC. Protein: CASSQGTDYGYTF.

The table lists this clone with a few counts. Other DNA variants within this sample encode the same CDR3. CDR3 nucleotide sequence: TGCAGCGTTGCTAGCGTACACAATGAGCAGTTCTTC. It specifies CSVASVHNEQFF. The chain links TRBV29-1 to TRBJ2-1, with D possibly TRBD2 on 6 matching bases. Germline V gene data show CDR1 as SQVTM and CDR2 as ANQGSEA. V was pared by 4 bases and J by 5 bases, with 9 bases between. The CDR3 length is 12 residues.

The CDR3 is CASSSAGNNVLTF. In DNA, the CDR3 is TGTGCCAGTTCTTCGGCAGGAAACAACGTCCTGACTTTC. This rearrangement joins TRBV19 to TRBJ2-6; D gene unclear. This CDR3 is built from 13 residues. With 8 bases removed from V and 9 bases from J, the gap between germline ends came to 14 bases. Germline values: CDR1 LNHDA, CDR2 SQIVND (reference sequence).

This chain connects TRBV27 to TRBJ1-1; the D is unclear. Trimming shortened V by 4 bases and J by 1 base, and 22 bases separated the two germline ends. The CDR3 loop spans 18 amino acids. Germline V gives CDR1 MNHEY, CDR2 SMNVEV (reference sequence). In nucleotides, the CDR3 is TGTGCCAGCAGTTCATCCGGTCTTTTTAGGGCCCAGAACACTGAAGCTTTCTTT. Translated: CASSSSGLFRAQNTEAFF.

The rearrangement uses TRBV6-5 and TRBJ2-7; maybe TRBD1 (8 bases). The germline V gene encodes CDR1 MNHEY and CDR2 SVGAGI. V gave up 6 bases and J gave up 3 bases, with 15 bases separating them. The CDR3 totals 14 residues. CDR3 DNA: TGTGCCAGCAGCCGACAGGGGAGGGACTACGAGCAGTACTTC. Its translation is CASSRQGRDYEQYF.

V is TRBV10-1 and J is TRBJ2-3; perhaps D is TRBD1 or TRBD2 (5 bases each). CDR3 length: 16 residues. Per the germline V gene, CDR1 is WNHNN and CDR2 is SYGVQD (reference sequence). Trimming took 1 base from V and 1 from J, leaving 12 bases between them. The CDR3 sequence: CASSELMGVRTDTQYF. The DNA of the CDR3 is TGCGCCAGCAGTGAGTTAATGGGGGTACGCACAGATACGCAGTATTTT.

CDR3 nucleotide sequence: TGTGCCTGGAGGGCTCCGGGACAGGGCTACGAGCAGTACTTC. This sequence encodes CAWRAPGQGYEQYF. The chain has TRBV30 and TRBJ2-7, with 9 bases fitting TRBD1. The CDR3 extends over 14 amino acids. V gave up 3 bases and J gave up 3 bases; unmatched junction bases: 6. From germline, CDR1 is GTSNPN and CDR2 SVGIG (reference sequence).

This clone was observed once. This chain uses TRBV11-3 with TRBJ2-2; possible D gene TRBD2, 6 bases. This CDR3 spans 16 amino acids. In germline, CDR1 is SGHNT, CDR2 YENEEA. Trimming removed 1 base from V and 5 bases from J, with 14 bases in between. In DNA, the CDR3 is TGTGCCAGCAGCTTAGGCGCTGCCCGGGGGACCGGGGAGCTGTTTTTT. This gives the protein CASSLGAARGTGELFF.

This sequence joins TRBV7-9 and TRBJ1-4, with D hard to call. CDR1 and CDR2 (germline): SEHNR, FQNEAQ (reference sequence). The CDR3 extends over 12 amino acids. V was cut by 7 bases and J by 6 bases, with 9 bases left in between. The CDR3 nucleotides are TGTGCCAGCACCCCTTTCGATGAAAAACTGTTTTTT. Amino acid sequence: CASTPFDEKLFF.

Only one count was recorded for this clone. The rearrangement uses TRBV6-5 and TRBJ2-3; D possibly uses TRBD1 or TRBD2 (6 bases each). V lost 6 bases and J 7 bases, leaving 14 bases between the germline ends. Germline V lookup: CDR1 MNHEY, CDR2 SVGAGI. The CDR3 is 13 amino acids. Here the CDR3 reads CASSEGGGHTQYF. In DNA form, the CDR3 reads TGTGCCAGCAGCGAGGGGGGCGGGCATACGCAGTATTTT.

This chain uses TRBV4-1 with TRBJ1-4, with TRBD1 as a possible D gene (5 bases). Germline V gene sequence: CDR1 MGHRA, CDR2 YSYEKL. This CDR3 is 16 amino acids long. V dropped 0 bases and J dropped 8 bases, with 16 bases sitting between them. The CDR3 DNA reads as TGCGCCAGCAGCCAAGAAGTGTTGGGGGGTGGAGAAAAACTGTTTTTT. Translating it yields CASSQEVLGGGEKLFF.

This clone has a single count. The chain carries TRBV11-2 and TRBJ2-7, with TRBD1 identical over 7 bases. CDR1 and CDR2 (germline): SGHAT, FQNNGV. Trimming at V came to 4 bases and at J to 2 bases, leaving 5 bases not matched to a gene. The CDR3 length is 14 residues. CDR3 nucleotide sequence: TGTGCCAGCAGCTCCCTGACAGGGCCCTACGAGCAGTACTTC. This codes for CASSSLTGPYEQYF.

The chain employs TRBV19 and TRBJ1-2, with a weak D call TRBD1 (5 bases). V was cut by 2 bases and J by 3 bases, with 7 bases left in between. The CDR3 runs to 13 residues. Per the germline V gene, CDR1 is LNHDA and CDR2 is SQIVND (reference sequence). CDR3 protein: CASSIWGDYGYTF. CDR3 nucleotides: TGTGCCAGTAGTATATGGGGGGACTATGGCTACACCTTC.

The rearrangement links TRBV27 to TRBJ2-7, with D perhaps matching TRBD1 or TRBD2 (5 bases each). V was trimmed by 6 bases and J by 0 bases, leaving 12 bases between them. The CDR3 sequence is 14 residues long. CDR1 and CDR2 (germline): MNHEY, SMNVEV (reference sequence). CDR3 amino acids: CASSRRDPSYEQYF. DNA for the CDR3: TGTGCCAGCAGCCGAAGGGACCCCTCCTACGAGCAGTACTTC.

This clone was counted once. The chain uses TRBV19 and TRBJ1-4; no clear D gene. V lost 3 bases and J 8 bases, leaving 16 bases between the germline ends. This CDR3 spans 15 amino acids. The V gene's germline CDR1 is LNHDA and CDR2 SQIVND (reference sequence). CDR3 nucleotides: TGTGCCAGTAGTATTGACCGGGTTCCTAGGGAAAAACTGTTTTTT. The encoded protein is CASSIDRVPREKLFF.

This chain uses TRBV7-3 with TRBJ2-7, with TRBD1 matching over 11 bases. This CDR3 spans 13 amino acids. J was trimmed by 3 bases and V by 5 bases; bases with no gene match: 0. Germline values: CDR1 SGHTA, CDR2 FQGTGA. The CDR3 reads CASSGTGGYEQYF. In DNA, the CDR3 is TGTGCCAGCAGCGGGACAGGGGGCTACGAGCAGTACTTC.

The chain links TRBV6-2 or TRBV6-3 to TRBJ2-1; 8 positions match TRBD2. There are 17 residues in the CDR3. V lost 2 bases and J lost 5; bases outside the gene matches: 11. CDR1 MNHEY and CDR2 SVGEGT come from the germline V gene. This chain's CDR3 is CASSYPAQSSGNNEQFF. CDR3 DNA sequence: TGTGCCAGCAGTTACCCCGCCCAGAGTAGCGGGAACAATGAGCAGTTCTTC.

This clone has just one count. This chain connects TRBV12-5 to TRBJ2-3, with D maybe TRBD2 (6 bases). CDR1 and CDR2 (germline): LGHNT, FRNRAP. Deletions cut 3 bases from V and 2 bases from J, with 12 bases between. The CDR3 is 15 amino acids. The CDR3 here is CASGFTAGFTDTQYF. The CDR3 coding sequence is TGTGCTAGTGGTTTCACGGCGGGATTCACAGATACGCAGTATTTT.

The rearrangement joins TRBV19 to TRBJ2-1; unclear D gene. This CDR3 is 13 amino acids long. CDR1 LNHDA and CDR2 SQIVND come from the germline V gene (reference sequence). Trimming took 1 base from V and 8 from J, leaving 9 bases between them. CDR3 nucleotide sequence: TGTGCCAGTAGTATAGTGATGTCCGATGAGCAGTTCTTC. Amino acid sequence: CASSIVMSDEQFF.

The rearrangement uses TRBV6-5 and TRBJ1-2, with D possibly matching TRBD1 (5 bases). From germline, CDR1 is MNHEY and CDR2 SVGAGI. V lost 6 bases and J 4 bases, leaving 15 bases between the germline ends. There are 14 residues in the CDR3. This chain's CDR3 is CASSRGPGRYGYTF. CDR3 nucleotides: TGTGCCAGCAGCCGCGGGCCGGGACGCTATGGCTACACCTTC.

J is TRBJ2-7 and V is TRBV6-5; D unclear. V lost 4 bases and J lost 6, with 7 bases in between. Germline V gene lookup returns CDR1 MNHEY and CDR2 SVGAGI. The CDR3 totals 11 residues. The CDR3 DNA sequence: TGTGCCAGCAGTTCGGGTGTCGAGCAGTACTTC. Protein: CASSSGVEQYF.

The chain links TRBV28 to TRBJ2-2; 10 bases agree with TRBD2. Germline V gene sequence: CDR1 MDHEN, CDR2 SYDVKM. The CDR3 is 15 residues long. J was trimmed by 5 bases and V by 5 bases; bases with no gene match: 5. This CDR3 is CASSPEGLATGELFF. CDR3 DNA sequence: TGTGCCAGCAGTCCCGAGGGACTAGCGACCGGGGAGCTGTTTTTT. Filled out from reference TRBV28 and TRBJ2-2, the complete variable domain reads DVKVTQSSRYLVKRTGEKVFLECVQDMDHENMFWYRQDPGLGLRLIYFSYDVKMKEKGDIPEGYSVSREKKERFSLILESASTNQTSMYLCASSPEGLATGELFFGEGSRLTVL.

This CDR3 reads CASSPNNRARDTEAFF. The CDR3 DNA reads as TGTGCCAGCAGCCCTAACAACAGGGCCAGGGACACTGAAGCTTTCTTT. The chain has TRBV5-4 and TRBJ1-1; a weak D match, TRBD1 (6 bases). Germline CDR1 SGHNT, CDR2 YYREEE (reference sequence). The CDR3 is 16 residues long. Trimming stripped 4 bases from V and 3 bases from J, with 19 bases between.